The 7 T cell receptor beta chains given below trace back to one sample, sequenced in a study of T cell responses to AZD1222 COVID-19 vaccine. Profiling relied on immunoSEQ multiplex PCR, and the TCRdb table lists in-frame clones only, not all of them. This sample has more than 150,000 clones; 80% to 95% occur once, and the top ten carry roughly 1.9%. The specimen was peripheral blood, collected 28 days after the second AZD1222 dose. Receptors were obtained from an adult who received the AZD1222 COVID-19 vaccine.

V is TRBV4-3 and J is TRBJ1-2; perhaps TRBD1 as D (6 bases). The CDR3 covers 15 residues. Germline V lookup: CDR1 LGHNA, CDR2 YSLEER. V was pared by 0 bases and J by 8 bases, with 16 bases between. This CDR3 reads CASSQDQGLGPGYTF. The CDR3 coding sequence is TGCGCCAGCAGCCAAGATCAGGGGTTAGGGCCGGGCTACACCTTC.

The chain links TRBV25-1 to TRBJ1-1; 7 bases are shared with TRBD1. Germline V lookup: CDR1 MGHDK, CDR2 SYGVNS. The CDR3 contains 13 residues. V lost 6 bases to trimming and J lost 4 bases; unmatched junction nucleotides: 5. The CDR3 nucleotides read TGTGCCAGCAGCCCGACAGGGACCACTGAAGCTTTCTTT. It is translated as CASSPTGTTEAFF. Supplemented by reference TRBV25-1 and TRBJ1-1, the full variable domain reads EADIYQTPRYLVIGTGKKITLECSQTMGHDKMYWYQQDPGMELHLIHYSYGVNSTEKGDLSSESTVSRIRTEHFPLTLESARPSHTSQYLCASSPTGTTEAFFGQGTRLTVV.

The V call is TRBV11-2, the J call TRBJ2-1, with D perhaps being TRBD1 or TRBD2 (5 bases each). Trimming pared 1 base from V and 0 bases from J, leaving 7 bases between. The CDR3 runs to 15 residues. Germline CDR1 and CDR2: SGHAT and FQNNGV. CDR3 nucleotide sequence: TGTGCCAGCAGCTTAGCAGGGAGCTCCTACAATGAGCAGTTCTTC. It yields the protein CASSLAGSSYNEQFF.

This clone was recorded only once. The V gene is TRBV6-2 or TRBV6-3, the J gene TRBJ2-3, with D possibly matching TRBD2 (5 bases). V was shortened by 4 bases and J by 0 bases, with 14 bases between the two germline ends. Germline V gives CDR1 MNHEY, CDR2 SVGEGT. This CDR3 region has 16 residues. CDR3 bases: TGTGCCAGCAGTTCCCCTCCCGGGATTAGCACAGATACGCAGTATTTT. Residues: CASSSPPGISTDTQYF.

The gene calls are TRBV10-3 and TRBJ2-7; weak D call: TRBD1 (5 bases). In germline, CDR1 is ENHRY, CDR2 SYGVKD. Deletions cut 1 base from V and 5 bases from J, with 12 bases between. The CDR3 sequence is 14 residues long. CDR3 amino acids: CAISEFRQGDEQYF. The CDR3 coding sequence is TGTGCCATCAGTGAGTTCCGGCAGGGCGACGAGCAGTACTTC.

This chain joins TRBV29-1 and TRBJ1-1; D may be TRBD1 (5 bases). The germline CDR1 and CDR2 sequences are SQVTM and ANQGSEA. The CDR3 spans 13 residues. The V gene lost 7 bases and the J gene lost 2 bases, with 14 bases spanning the gap. DNA of the CDR3: TGCAGCGCTGGGCAGGGAAGAAACACTGAAGCTTTCTTT. Translation gives CSAGQGRNTEAFF.

The chain uses TRBV18 and TRBJ1-6; 7 bases are shared with TRBD1. The CDR3 sequence is 18 residues long. Losses at the gene ends were 3 bases for V and 0 bases for J; bases not matched to a gene: 8. Germline V gene data show CDR1 as KGHSH and CDR2 as LQKENI. In DNA, the CDR3 is TGTGCCAGCTCACCGGTGGGACAGCAAAGCTCCTATAATTCACCCCTCCACTTT. This sequence encodes CASSPVGQQSSYNSPLHF.